This T cell receptor (beta chain) was observed in a study of PD-1 blockade in classical Hodgkin lymphoma. For the study at large: Intravenous infusions of nivolumab 3 mg/kg reached patients every 2 weeks. Overall study findings and caveats: The study found that TCR diversity rose significantly by C4D1 in CD4+ but not CD8+ cells. Reports indicated that newly diagnosed patients had lower baseline TCR diversity than healthy donors did.

Comment on this clone: Its target is unknown.

Every single patient, without exception, relapsed after autologous stem cell transplantation, and brentuximab vedotin exposure varied. The protocol was immunoSEQ multiplex PCR, while the TCRdb copy is restricted to in-frame clones and leaves out a portion. In the table there are fewer than 45,000 clones, roughly four fifths of which are singletons. CDR1 and CDR2 (germline): MDHEN, SYDVKM. V shed 2 bases and J shed 6 bases, with 8 bases lying between them. This CDR3 has 12 residues. This specimen consisted of peripheral blood mononuclear cells (PBMCs), obtained at baseline. The receptor was isolated from a human donor with classical Hodgkin lymphoma. V is TRBV28 and J is TRBJ2-7, with D tentatively TRBD2 (5 bases). Written as DNA, the CDR3 is TGTGCCAGCAGTTTAGGACTTCTCGAGCAGTACTTC. It encodes CASSLGLLEQYF.